Presented here are 2 T cell receptor beta chains from one specimen sequenced in a study of cytomegalovirus exposure and HLA in healthy donors. PCR was performed using 60 Vbeta and 13 Jbeta primers. Some clones are missing from TCRdb's copy, which holds only in-frame ones; the method was immunoSEQ multiplex PCR. Of 150,000 to 200,000 clones listed, 80% to 90% were seen once; the top ten hold 1.7%. Sequenced material: PBMCs. These receptors came from a man aged 40-55 years in good health and CMV-seropositive.

This clone occurred once. V gene TRBV14 combines with J gene TRBJ1-2; D is uncertain. Trimming took off 4 bases at V and 1 base at J, with 10 bases between the two ends. Germline V gene sequence: CDR1 SGHDN, CDR2 FVKESK. This CDR3 is built from 14 residues. The CDR3, as DNA: TGTGCCAGCAGCCGGACCGGGGTTAACTATGGCTACACCTTC. This codes for CASSRTGVNYGYTF.

The V gene is TRBV6-1, the J gene TRBJ2-7; 7 nucleotides align to TRBD1. The CDR3 consists of 11 residues. The germline V gene has CDR1 MNHNS and CDR2 SASEGT. Losses at the gene ends were 8 bases for V and 6 bases for J; bases not matched to a gene: 4. In nucleotides, the CDR3 is TGTGCCAGCTGGCGGACAGGCGAGCAGTACTTC. Amino acid sequence: CASWRTGEQYF.